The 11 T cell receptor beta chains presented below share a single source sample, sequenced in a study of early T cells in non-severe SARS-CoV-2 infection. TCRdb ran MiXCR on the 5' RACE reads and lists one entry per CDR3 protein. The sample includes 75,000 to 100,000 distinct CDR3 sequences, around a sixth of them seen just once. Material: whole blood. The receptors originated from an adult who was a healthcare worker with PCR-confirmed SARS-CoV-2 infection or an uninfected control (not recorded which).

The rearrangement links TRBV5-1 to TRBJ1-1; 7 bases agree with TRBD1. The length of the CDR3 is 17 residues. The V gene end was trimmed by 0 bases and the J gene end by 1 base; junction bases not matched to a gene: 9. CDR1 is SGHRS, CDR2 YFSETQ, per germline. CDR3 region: CASSLAPTTGTNTEAFF. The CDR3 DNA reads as TGCGCCAGCAGCTTGGCCCCAACGACAGGGACGAACACTGAAGCTTTCTTT.

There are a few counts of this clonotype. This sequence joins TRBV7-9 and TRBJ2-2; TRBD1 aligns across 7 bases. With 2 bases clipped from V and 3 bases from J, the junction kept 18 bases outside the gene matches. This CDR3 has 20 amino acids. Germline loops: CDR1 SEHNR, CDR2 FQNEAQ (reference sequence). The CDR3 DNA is TGTGCCAGCAGCTTAATGGGACAGACCCGGCATGCTCTCTACACCGGGGAGCTGTTTTTT. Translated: CASSLMGQTRHALYTGELFF.

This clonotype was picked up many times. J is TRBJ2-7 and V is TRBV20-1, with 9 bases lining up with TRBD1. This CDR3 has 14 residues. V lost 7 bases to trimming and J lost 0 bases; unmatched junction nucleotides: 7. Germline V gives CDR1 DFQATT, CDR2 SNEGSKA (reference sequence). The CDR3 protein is CSGEPDRGSYEQYF. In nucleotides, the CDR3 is TGCAGTGGAGAGCCGGACAGGGGCTCCTACGAGCAGTACTTC.

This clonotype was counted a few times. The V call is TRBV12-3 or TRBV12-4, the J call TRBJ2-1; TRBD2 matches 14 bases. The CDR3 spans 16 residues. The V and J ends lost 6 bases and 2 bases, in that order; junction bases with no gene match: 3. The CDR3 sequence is CASRGLAGAAYNEQFF. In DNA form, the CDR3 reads TGTGCCAGCAGGGGACTAGCGGGGGCAGCCTACAATGAGCAGTTCTTC.

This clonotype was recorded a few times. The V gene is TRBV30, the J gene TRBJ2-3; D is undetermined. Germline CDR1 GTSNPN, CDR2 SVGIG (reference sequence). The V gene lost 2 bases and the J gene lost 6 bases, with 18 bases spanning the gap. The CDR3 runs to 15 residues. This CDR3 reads CAWSPAPPDVDTQYF. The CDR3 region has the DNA TGTGCCTGGAGTCCCGCCCCCCCCGATGTGGATACGCAGTATTTT.

The CDR3 region has the DNA TGTGCCAGCAGTTTGGGCCCTCGGCAGTTCTTC. Its translation is CASSLGPRQFF. V and J are TRBV27 and TRBJ2-1; D is uncertain. CDR3 length: 11 residues. The V and J ends lost 3 bases and 12 bases respectively, with 9 bases between them. Germline-derived CDR1 and CDR2 are MNHEY and SMNVEV (reference sequence).

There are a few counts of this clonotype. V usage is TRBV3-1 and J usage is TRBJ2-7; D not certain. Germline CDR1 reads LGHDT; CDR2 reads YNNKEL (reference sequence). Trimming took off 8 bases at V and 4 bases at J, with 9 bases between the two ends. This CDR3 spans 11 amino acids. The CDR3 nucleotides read TGTGCCAGCGGTAACCCGTACGAGCAGTACTTC. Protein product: CASGNPYEQYF.

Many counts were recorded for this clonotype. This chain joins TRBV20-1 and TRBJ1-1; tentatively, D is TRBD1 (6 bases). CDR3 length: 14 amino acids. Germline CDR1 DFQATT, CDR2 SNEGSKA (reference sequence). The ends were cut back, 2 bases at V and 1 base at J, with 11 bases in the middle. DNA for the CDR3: TGCAGTGCTAGAAGCAAGGGGGAGAACACTGAAGCTTTCTTT. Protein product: CSARSKGENTEAFF.

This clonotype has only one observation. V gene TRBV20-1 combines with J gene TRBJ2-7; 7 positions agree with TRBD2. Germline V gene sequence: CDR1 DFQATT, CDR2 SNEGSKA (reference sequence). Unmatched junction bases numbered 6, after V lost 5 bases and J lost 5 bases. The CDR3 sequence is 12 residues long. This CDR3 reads CSAHGLGDEQYF. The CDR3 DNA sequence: TGCAGTGCTCACGGACTAGGGGACGAGCAGTACTTC.

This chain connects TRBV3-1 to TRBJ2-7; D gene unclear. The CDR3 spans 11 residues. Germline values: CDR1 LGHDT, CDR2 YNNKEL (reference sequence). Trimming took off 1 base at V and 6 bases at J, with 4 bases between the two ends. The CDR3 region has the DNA TGTGCCAGCAGCCAAGTCCTCGAGCAGTACTTC. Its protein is CASSQVLEQYF.

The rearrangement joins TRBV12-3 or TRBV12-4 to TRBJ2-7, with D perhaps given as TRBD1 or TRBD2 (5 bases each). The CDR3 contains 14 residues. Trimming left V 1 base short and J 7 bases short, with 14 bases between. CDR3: CASSLGDLIGEQYF. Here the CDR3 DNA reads TGTGCCAGCAGTTTAGGGGACCTGATTGGGGAGCAGTACTTC.